Listed below are T cell receptor beta chains from one sample, sequenced in a study of blood T cell repertoires in COVID-19. Profiled with immunoSEQ multiplex PCR; TCRdb holds only in-frame clones, not every one. Here the sample spans roughly 380,000 clones, around 90% being singletons. Material: peripheral blood. These TCRs come from a woman in her fifties or sixties with COVID-19, enrolled during active disease. CDR3s include the opening cysteine and the closing phenylalanine or tryptophan. Clone sizes are given selectively: once, few, many, or a class where the clone is expanded.

clone size	V gene	J gene	CDR3 length	CDR3 protein
.	TRBV5-1	TRBJ2-7	15	CASSPSGRDRGEQYF
.	TRBV12-5	TRBJ2-2	14	CASGLRQGSGELFF
.	TRBV6-1	TRBJ2-7	14	CASSEGVRFYEQYF
.	TRBV6-6	TRBJ2-1	13	CASSLYSYNEQFF
.	TRBV15	TRBJ2-5	15	CATSRDTGGQETQYF
.	TRBV28	TRBJ2-3	18	CASSGPGLAGGLIDTQYF
.	TRBV28	TRBJ2-6	17	CASSNRDWTSGANVLTF
.	TRBV6-4	TRBJ1-1	13	CASSPERGTEAFF
.	TRBV7-9	TRBJ1-3	13	CASTLRGGNTIYF
few	TRBV18	TRBJ1-5	16	CASSQRGQEGFQPQHF
.	TRBV15	TRBJ1-2	17	CATSRDFAGQGAYGYTF
.	TRBV27	TRBJ1-3	17	CASSLRPPDRTGNTIYF
.	TRBV27	TRBJ2-1	16	CASSLWIGGDYSEQFF
.	TRBV6-2/TRBV6-3	TRBJ1-1	13	CASTPGHKGEAFF
.	TRBV2	TRBJ2-1	16	CASRSGLFSSYNEQFF
.	TRBV13	TRBJ1-1	14	CASSPRAGDWRTFF
.	TRBV6-1	TRBJ2-4	20	CASSEISPGVTLGDKNIQYF
.	TRBV7-9	TRBJ2-2	14	CASSFSANTGELFF